The rows below give T cell receptor beta chains drawn from one sample of a study of blood T cell repertoires in COVID-19. Sequencing was performed with immunoSEQ multiplex PCR; in TCRdb, only in-frame clones are kept and a portion is missing. The table lists 80,000 to 130,000 clones, roughly 90% of them singletons. The specimen was peripheral blood. These receptors came from a man in his 60s with acute or convalescent COVID-19. CDR3s include the opening cysteine and the closing phenylalanine or tryptophan. Each record gives: CDR3 protein, CDR3 DNA, clone size, D gene, V gene, J gene. D genes are given only for firm matches. Only part of the rows carry a size: once, few, many, or a class if the clone is expanded.

CDR3 protein: CASSSDSYQPQHF
CDR3 DNA: TGTGCCAGCAGTTCGGACAGCTATCAGCCCCAGCATTTT
clone size: NA
D gene: NA
V gene: TRBV2
J gene: TRBJ1-5

CDR3 protein: CASSGGGARLGKNTEAFF
CDR3 DNA: TGTGCCAGTAGCGGTGGGGGGGCGAGGTTGGGAAAGAACACTGAAGCTTTCTTT
clone size: NA
D gene: NA
V gene: TRBV19
J gene: TRBJ1-1

CDR3 protein: CASSSPGARNQPQHF
CDR3 DNA: TGCGCCAGCAGCTCCCCAGGGGCAAGGAATCAGCCCCAGCATTTT
clone size: NA
D gene: NA
V gene: TRBV4-1
J gene: TRBJ1-5

CDR3 protein: CASSMEWGGSGNTIYF
CDR3 DNA: TGTGCCAGTAGTATGGAGTGGGGGGGCTCTGGAAACACCATATATTTT
clone size: NA
D gene: NA
V gene: TRBV19
J gene: TRBJ1-3

CDR3 protein: CASRQDRGSSPLHF
CDR3 DNA: TGTGCCAGCAGACAAGACAGGGGGAGTTCACCCCTCCACTTT
clone size: NA
D gene: TRBD1
V gene: TRBV7-8
J gene: TRBJ1-6

CDR3 protein: CASSPGTVRFNYGYTF
CDR3 DNA: TGTGCCAGCAGTCCCGGGACAGTGAGGTTCAACTATGGCTACACCTTC
clone size: NA
D gene: TRBD1
V gene: TRBV27
J gene: TRBJ1-2

CDR3 protein: CASSVASGRDIQYF
CDR3 DNA: TGCGCCAGCAGCGTCGCTAGCGGGAGGGACATTCAGTACTTC
clone size: NA
D gene: TRBD2
V gene: TRBV5-1
J gene: TRBJ2-4

CDR3 protein: CATSRSGTSGRAYNEQFF
CDR3 DNA: TGTGCCACCAGCAGAAGCGGGACTAGCGGGAGGGCCTACAATGAGCAGTTCTTC
clone size: once
D gene: TRBD2
V gene: TRBV15
J gene: TRBJ2-1

CDR3 protein: CASTSGGGNQPQHF
CDR3 DNA: TGTGCCAGCACCTCAGGGGGTGGGAATCAGCCCCAGCATTTT
clone size: NA
D gene: TRBD1
V gene: TRBV27
J gene: TRBJ1-5

CDR3 protein: CASSYRGTGLMSQPQHF
CDR3 DNA: TGTGCCAGCAGTTACCGGGGGACAGGGTTGATGAGTCAGCCCCAGCATTTT
clone size: NA
D gene: TRBD1
V gene: TRBV6-2/TRBV6-3
J gene: TRBJ1-5

CDR3 protein: CASSSAFWREGRDTQYF
CDR3 DNA: TGTGCCAGCAGCTCAGCCTTCTGGCGGGAGGGCCGAGATACGCAGTATTTT
clone size: NA
D gene: TRBD2
V gene: TRBV11-3
J gene: TRBJ2-3

CDR3 protein: CATSRQAKNIQYF
CDR3 DNA: TGTGCCACCAGCAGACAAGCCAAAAACATTCAGTACTTC
clone size: NA
D gene: NA
V gene: TRBV15
J gene: TRBJ2-4

CDR3 protein: CASRPQGVNTEAFF
CDR3 DNA: TGTGCCAGCAGGCCACAGGGGGTGAACACTGAAGCTTTCTTT
clone size: once
D gene: TRBD1
V gene: TRBV3-1/TRBV3-2
J gene: TRBJ1-1

CDR3 protein: CASSPGLAGSEKTQYF
CDR3 DNA: TGCGCCAGCAGCCCTGGACTAGCGGGAAGTGAAAAGACCCAGTACTTC
clone size: once
D gene: TRBD2
V gene: TRBV5-1
J gene: TRBJ2-5

CDR3 protein: CASSYSGQGVREKLFF
CDR3 DNA: TGTGCCAGCAGTTACTCGGGACAGGGGGTTCGGGAAAAACTGTTTTTT
clone size: NA
D gene: TRBD1
V gene: TRBV6-5
J gene: TRBJ1-4

CDR3 protein: CASSMTGRGYTF
CDR3 DNA: TGTGCCAGCAGCATGACAGGGAGAGGCTACACCTTC
clone size: NA
D gene: TRBD1
V gene: TRBV28
J gene: TRBJ1-2

CDR3 protein: CASSLGGGWLESTNEKLFF
CDR3 DNA: TGTGCCAGCAGCTTAGGGGGAGGCTGGCTGGAATCAACTAATGAAAAACTGTTTTTT
clone size: NA
D gene: NA
V gene: TRBV7-9
J gene: TRBJ1-4

CDR3 protein: CASSRERQGADQPQHF
CDR3 DNA: TGTGCCAGCAGTCGCGAACGACAGGGGGCTGATCAGCCCCAGCATTTT
clone size: NA
D gene: TRBD1
V gene: TRBV7-2
J gene: TRBJ1-5

CDR3 protein: CASSRTGVGELFF
CDR3 DNA: TGTGCCAGCAGCAGGACCGGGGTCGGGGAACTGTTTTTT
clone size: NA
D gene: NA
V gene: TRBV5-4
J gene: TRBJ1-4

CDR3 protein: CASSRRTSGPSTDTQYF
CDR3 DNA: TGTGCCAGCAGCAGACGGACTAGCGGCCCTAGCACAGATACGCAGTATTTT
clone size: NA
D gene: NA
V gene: TRBV21-1
J gene: TRBJ2-3

CDR3 protein: CASSATGFGTGELFF
CDR3 DNA: TGTGCCAGCAGCGCGACAGGGTTCGGCACCGGGGAGCTGTTTTTT
clone size: NA
D gene: TRBD1
V gene: TRBV9
J gene: TRBJ2-2

CDR3 protein: CASSSHRDSNQPQHF
CDR3 DNA: TGTGCCAGCAGTTCGCACAGGGATAGCAATCAGCCCCAGCATTTT
clone size: NA
D gene: NA
V gene: TRBV6-5
J gene: TRBJ1-5

CDR3 protein: CASSFNREGGYTF
CDR3 DNA: TGTGCCAGCAGTTTCAACAGGGAGGGAGGCTACACCTTC
clone size: NA
D gene: NA
V gene: TRBV27
J gene: TRBJ1-2

CDR3 protein: CASSLGAQPQHF
CDR3 DNA: TGTGCCAGCAGCTTAGGGGCCCAGCCCCAGCATTTT
clone size: NA
D gene: NA
V gene: TRBV7-9
J gene: TRBJ1-5

CDR3 protein: CASSWGTALYEQYF
CDR3 DNA: TGTGCCAGCAGCTGGGGGACAGCGCTTTACGAGCAGTACTTC
clone size: once
D gene: TRBD1
V gene: TRBV11-2
J gene: TRBJ2-7

CDR3 protein: CASSPRASGNANTGELFF
CDR3 DNA: TGTGCCAGCAGCCCCCGGGCTAGCGGGAACGCGAACACCGGGGAGCTGTTTTTT
clone size: NA
D gene: TRBD2
V gene: TRBV5-4
J gene: TRBJ2-2

CDR3 protein: CASSLAGNNQPQHF
CDR3 DNA: TGCGCCAGCAGCTTGGCAGGAAACAATCAGCCCCAGCATTTT
clone size: NA
D gene: NA
V gene: TRBV5-1
J gene: TRBJ1-5

CDR3 protein: CASSVDASGKNNEQFF
CDR3 DNA: TGTGCCAGCAGCGTAGATGCTAGCGGGAAGAACAATGAGCAGTTCTTC
clone size: NA
D gene: TRBD2
V gene: TRBV9
J gene: TRBJ2-1

CDR3 protein: CASSNTGRGGNYGYTF
CDR3 DNA: TGTGCCAGCAGCAATACTGGCAGGGGTGGTAACTATGGCTACACCTTC
clone size: NA
D gene: NA
V gene: TRBV7-9
J gene: TRBJ1-2

CDR3 protein: CASSKSLVAGVGDTQYF
CDR3 DNA: TGTGCCAGTAGTAAGTCCCTCGTAGCGGGGGTAGGAGATACGCAGTATTTT
clone size: once
D gene: TRBD2
V gene: TRBV19
J gene: TRBJ2-3

CDR3 protein: CASSLKQGASEGYTF
CDR3 DNA: TGTGCCAGCAGCCTGAAACAGGGGGCAAGTGAAGGCTACACCTTC
clone size: NA
D gene: TRBD1
V gene: TRBV2
J gene: TRBJ1-2

CDR3 protein: CAVSRGEGHNEQFF
CDR3 DNA: TGTGCCGTCTCCCGCGGGGAGGGCCACAATGAGCAGTTCTTC
clone size: NA
D gene: TRBD2
V gene: TRBV9
J gene: TRBJ2-1

CDR3 protein: CSVGLAGGGDTQYF
CDR3 DNA: TGCAGCGTTGGACTAGCGGGAGGAGGAGATACGCAGTATTTT
clone size: NA
D gene: TRBD2
V gene: TRBV29-1
J gene: TRBJ2-3

CDR3 protein: CAINSDSNEQFF
CDR3 DNA: TGTGCCATCAATTCTGACAGCAATGAGCAGTTCTTC
clone size: NA
D gene: NA
V gene: TRBV10-3
J gene: TRBJ2-1

CDR3 protein: CASSNTGGTEAFF
CDR3 DNA: TGTGCCAGTAGTAATACAGGGGGGACTGAAGCTTTCTTT
clone size: NA
D gene: TRBD1
V gene: TRBV19
J gene: TRBJ1-1

CDR3 protein: CASSPPLGLAVIEQFF
CDR3 DNA: TGTGCCAGCAGCCCCCCTTTGGGACTAGCGGTCATTGAGCAGTTCTTC
clone size: few
D gene: TRBD2
V gene: TRBV7-9
J gene: TRBJ2-1

CDR3 protein: CSVQTGRYNSPLHF
CDR3 DNA: TGCAGCGTCCAGACAGGGAGATATAATTCACCCCTCCACTTT
clone size: NA
D gene: TRBD1
V gene: TRBV29-1
J gene: TRBJ1-6

CDR3 protein: CASNAGFGELFF
CDR3 DNA: TGTGCCAGCAACGCAGGGTTCGGGGAGCTGTTTTTT
clone size: NA
D gene: NA
V gene: TRBV5-6
J gene: TRBJ2-2

CDR3 protein: CASSQTRDTYGYTF
CDR3 DNA: TGTGCCAGCAGCCAAACCCGGGACACCTATGGCTACACCTTC
clone size: NA
D gene: NA
V gene: TRBV3-1/TRBV3-2
J gene: TRBJ1-2

CDR3 protein: CASSPSPGTGNQPQHF
CDR3 DNA: TGTGCCAGCAGTCCCTCGCCCGGGACAGGGAATCAGCCCCAGCATTTT
clone size: NA
D gene: TRBD1
V gene: TRBV27
J gene: TRBJ1-5

CDR3 protein: CASSRGGGSYNEQFF
CDR3 DNA: TGTGCCAGCAGCCGAGGAGGCGGCTCCTACAATGAGCAGTTCTTC
clone size: NA
D gene: NA
V gene: TRBV13
J gene: TRBJ2-1

CDR3 protein: CASSRMGLAEETQYF
CDR3 DNA: TGTGCCAGCAGCCGTATGGGACTAGCGGAGGAGACCCAGTACTTC
clone size: NA
D gene: TRBD2
V gene: TRBV5-4
J gene: TRBJ2-5

CDR3 protein: CASSPQGFNEQFF
CDR3 DNA: TGTGCCAGCAGCCCCCAGGGATTTAATGAGCAGTTCTTC
clone size: NA
D gene: NA
V gene: TRBV9
J gene: TRBJ2-1

CDR3 protein: CASSPLGQGAVGYTF
CDR3 DNA: TGTGCCAGCAGTCCCCTGGGGCAGGGGGCAGTTGGCTACACCTTC
clone size: NA
D gene: TRBD1
V gene: TRBV27
J gene: TRBJ1-2

CDR3 protein: CASSFTGTGEGNTEAFF
CDR3 DNA: TGCGCCAGCAGCTTTACAGGGACAGGGGAGGGGAACACTGAAGCTTTCTTT
clone size: NA
D gene: TRBD1
V gene: TRBV5-1
J gene: TRBJ1-1

CDR3 protein: CASSSDSGGLAKNIQYF
CDR3 DNA: TGTGCCAGCAGCTCCGATAGCGGGGGCTTAGCCAAAAACATTCAGTACTTC
clone size: NA
D gene: TRBD2
V gene: TRBV7-9
J gene: TRBJ2-4

CDR3 protein: CASSQDLGQWGTEAFF
CDR3 DNA: TGCGCCAGCAGCCAAGACTTGGGACAGTGGGGCACTGAAGCTTTCTTT
clone size: NA
D gene: TRBD1
V gene: TRBV4-1
J gene: TRBJ1-1

CDR3 protein: CASSTSPTGNTEAFF
CDR3 DNA: TGTGCCAGTAGTACTTCCCCGACAGGCAACACTGAAGCTTTCTTT
clone size: NA
D gene: NA
V gene: TRBV19
J gene: TRBJ1-1

CDR3 protein: CASSSGGGGSPLHF
CDR3 DNA: TGTGCCAGCAGTAGTGGAGGGGGCGGTTCACCCCTCCACTTT
clone size: NA
D gene: TRBD1
V gene: TRBV28
J gene: TRBJ1-6

CDR3 protein: CATARENTGELFF
CDR3 DNA: TGTGCCACTGCGAGGGAAAACACCGGGGAGCTGTTTTTT
clone size: NA
D gene: NA
V gene: TRBV10-3
J gene: TRBJ2-2

CDR3 protein: CASSPPHSFNSPLHF
CDR3 DNA: TGTGCCAGCAGTCCTCCCCACAGTTTTAATTCACCCCTCCACTTT
clone size: NA
D gene: NA
V gene: TRBV28
J gene: TRBJ1-6

CDR3 protein: CASSEGLGTGPSNQPQHF
CDR3 DNA: TGTGCCAGCAGTGAAGGGCTGGGGACTGGACCTAGCAATCAGCCCCAGCATTTT
clone size: once
D gene: NA
V gene: TRBV6-1
J gene: TRBJ1-5

CDR3 protein: CASSRSGQGYEQYF
CDR3 DNA: TGTGCCAGCTCACGATCGGGACAGGGGTACGAGCAGTACTTC
clone size: NA
D gene: TRBD1
V gene: TRBV18
J gene: TRBJ2-7

CDR3 protein: CASSEASGVTEAFF
CDR3 DNA: TGTGCCAGCAGTGAAGCGTCGGGGGTGACTGAAGCTTTCTTT
clone size: once
D gene: NA
V gene: TRBV2
J gene: TRBJ1-1

CDR3 protein: CASSAGTSGLGTQYF
CDR3 DNA: TGTGCCAGCAGTGCCGGGACTAGCGGCTTGGGTACGCAGTATTTT
clone size: NA
D gene: TRBD2
V gene: TRBV11-3
J gene: TRBJ2-3